This TCR beta chain derives from a study of cytomegalovirus exposure and HLA in healthy donors. About this clone: Its cognate antigen is unknown.

It was the 120-subject validation cohort, separate from the roughly 700-subject first cohort, to which the donors belonged. V dropped 0 bases and J dropped 1 base, with 5 bases sitting between them. The germline CDR1 and CDR2 sequences are SGHRS and YFSETQ. This CDR3 has 14 amino acids. Findings and limits, study-wide: Under in vitro conditions, three CMV-associated chains were confirmed as specific for CMV antigens. Approximately 160 TCR beta chains were listed as cytomegalovirus-associated. The TCR clusters that emerged in the first cohort tended, a later analysis found, to co-occur in the approximately 110 validation repertoires.

Profiling relied on immunoSEQ multiplex PCR, and the TCRdb table lists in-frame clones only, not all of them. Of some 180,000 clones listed, 81% are singletons. The sequenced material came from PBMCs. The rearrangement joins TRBV5-1 to TRBJ2-1; D is uncertain. The receptor was isolated from a woman aged 25-40 years in good health and CMV-seronegative. This chain's CDR3 is CASSLGQSYNEQFF. The CDR3 nucleotides read TGCGCCAGCAGCTTGGGGCAGTCCTACAATGAGCAGTTCTTC.